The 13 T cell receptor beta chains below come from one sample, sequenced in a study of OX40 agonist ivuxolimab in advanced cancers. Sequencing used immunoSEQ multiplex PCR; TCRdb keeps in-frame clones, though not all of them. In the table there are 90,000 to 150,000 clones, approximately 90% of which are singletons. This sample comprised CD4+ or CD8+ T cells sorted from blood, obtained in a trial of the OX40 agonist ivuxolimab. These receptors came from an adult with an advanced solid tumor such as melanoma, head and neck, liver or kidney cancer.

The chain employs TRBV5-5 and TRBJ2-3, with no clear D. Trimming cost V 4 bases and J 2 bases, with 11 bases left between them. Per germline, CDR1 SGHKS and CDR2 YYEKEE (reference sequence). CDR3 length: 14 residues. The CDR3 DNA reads TGTGCCAGCAGCGCTAGTCCATTCACAGATACGCAGTATTTT. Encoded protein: CASSASPFTDTQYF. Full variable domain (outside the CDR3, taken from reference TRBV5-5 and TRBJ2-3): DAGVTQSPTHLIKTRGQQVTLRCSPISGHKSVSWYQQVLGQGPQFIFQYYEKEERGRGNFPDRFSARQFPNYSSELNVNALLLGDSALYLCASSASPFTDTQYFGPGTRLTVL.

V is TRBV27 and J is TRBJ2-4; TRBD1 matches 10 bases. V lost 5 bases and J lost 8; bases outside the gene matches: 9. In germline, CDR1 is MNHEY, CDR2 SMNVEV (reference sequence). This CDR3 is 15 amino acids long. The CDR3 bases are TGTGCCAGCAGTCCCCTGGGACAGGGGACGTACATTCAGTACTTC. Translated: CASSPLGQGTYIQYF.

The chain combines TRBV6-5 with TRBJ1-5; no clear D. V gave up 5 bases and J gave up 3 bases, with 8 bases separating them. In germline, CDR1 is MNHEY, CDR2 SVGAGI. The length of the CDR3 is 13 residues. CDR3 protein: CASSQGPNQPQHF. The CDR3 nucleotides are TGTGCCAGCAGTCAAGGGCCCAATCAGCCCCAGCATTTT.

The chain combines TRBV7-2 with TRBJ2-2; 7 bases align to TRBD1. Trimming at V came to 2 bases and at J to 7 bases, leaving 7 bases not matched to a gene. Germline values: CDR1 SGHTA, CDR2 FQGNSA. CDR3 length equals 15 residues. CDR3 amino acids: CASSLRQGDGGELFF. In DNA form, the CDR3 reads TGTGCCAGCAGCTTAAGACAGGGAGACGGCGGGGAGCTGTTTTTT.

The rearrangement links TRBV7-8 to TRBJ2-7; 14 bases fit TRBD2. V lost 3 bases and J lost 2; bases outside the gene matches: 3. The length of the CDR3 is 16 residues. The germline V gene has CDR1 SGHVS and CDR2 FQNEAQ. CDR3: CASSFWTSGGPYEQYF. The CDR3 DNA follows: TGTGCCAGCAGCTTTTGGACTAGCGGGGGGCCCTACGAGCAGTACTTC.

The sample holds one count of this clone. CDR3: CANTVGTRVNEQFF. DNA for the CDR3: TGTGCCAACACCGTCGGGACACGGGTCAATGAGCAGTTCTTC. The chain joins TRBV7-9 to TRBJ2-1; the D gene is possibly TRBD1 (6 bases). Germline CDR1 and CDR2: SEHNR and FQNEAQ (reference sequence). This CDR3 region has 14 residues. V lost 10 bases and J lost 6, with 19 bases in between.

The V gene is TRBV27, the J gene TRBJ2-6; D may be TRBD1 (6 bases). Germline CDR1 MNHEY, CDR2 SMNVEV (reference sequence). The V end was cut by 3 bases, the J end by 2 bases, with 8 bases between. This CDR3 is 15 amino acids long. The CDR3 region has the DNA TGTGCCAGCAGTTTCTCAGGGGCTGGGGCCAACGTCCTGACTTTC. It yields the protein CASSFSGAGANVLTF. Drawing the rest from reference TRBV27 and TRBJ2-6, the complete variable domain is EAQVTQNPRYLITVTGKKLTVTCSQNMNHEYMSWYRQDPGLGLRQIYYSMNVEVTDKGDVPEGYKVSRKEKRNFPLILESPSPNQTSLYFCASSFSGAGANVLTFGAGSRLTVL.

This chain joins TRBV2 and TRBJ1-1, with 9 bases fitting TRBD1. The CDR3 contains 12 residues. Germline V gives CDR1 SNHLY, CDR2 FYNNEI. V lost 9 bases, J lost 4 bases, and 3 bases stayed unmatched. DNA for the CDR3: TGTGCCAGAGACAGGGGGATCACTGAAGCTTTCTTT. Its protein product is CARDRGITEAFF.

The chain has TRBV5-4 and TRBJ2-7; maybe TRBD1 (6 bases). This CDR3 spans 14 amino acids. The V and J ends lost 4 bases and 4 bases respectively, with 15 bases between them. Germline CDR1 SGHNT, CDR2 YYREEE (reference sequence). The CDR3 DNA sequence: TGTGCCAGCAGCCCGGGACAATGGAGTTACGAGCAGTACTTC. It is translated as CASSPGQWSYEQYF.

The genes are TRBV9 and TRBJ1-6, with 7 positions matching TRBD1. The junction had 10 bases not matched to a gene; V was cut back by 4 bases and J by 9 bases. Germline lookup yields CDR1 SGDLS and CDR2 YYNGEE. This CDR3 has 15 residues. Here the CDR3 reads CASSRDRGQASPLHF. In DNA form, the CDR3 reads TGTGCCAGCAGCCGGGACCGAGGACAGGCTTCACCCCTCCACTTT.

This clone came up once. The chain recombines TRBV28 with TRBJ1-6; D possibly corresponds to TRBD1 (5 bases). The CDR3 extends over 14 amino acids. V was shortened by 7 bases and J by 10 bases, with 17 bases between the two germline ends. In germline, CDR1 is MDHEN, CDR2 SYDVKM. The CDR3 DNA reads TGTGCCAGCAAGGGCCAGGGTTCTGGCTCACCCCTCCACTTT. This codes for CASKGQGSGSPLHF.

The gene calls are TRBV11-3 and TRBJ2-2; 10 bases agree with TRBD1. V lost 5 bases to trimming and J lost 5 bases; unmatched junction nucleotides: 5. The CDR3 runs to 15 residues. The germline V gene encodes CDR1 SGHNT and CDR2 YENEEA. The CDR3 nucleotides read TGTGCCAGCAGCCAAGGACAGGGGGATACCGGGGAGCTGTTTTTT. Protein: CASSQGQGDTGELFF.

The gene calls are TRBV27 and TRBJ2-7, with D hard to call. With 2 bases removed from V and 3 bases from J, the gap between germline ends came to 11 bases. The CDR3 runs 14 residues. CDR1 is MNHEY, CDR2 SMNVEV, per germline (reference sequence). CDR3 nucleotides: TGTGCCAGCAGTTTAGATTCTCCGGTCTACGAGCAGTACTTC. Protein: CASSLDSPVYEQYF.